Listed below are T cell receptor beta chains from one sample, sequenced in a study of blood T cell repertoires in COVID-19. Using immunoSEQ multiplex PCR, the repertoire was profiled, and TCRdb retains in-frame clones only, with some absent. This sample has approximately 330,000 clones, with around nine tenths found just once. The material sequenced was peripheral blood. The receptors come from a woman aged 50 to 65 with active or convalescent COVID-19. The CDR3 runs from the conserved cysteine through the conserved F or W. D genes are given only for firm matches. Clone sizes are given selectively: once, few, many, or a class where the clone is expanded.

clone size: .; D gene: .; V gene: TRBV28; J gene: TRBJ1-2; CDR3 DNA: TGTGCCAGCAGTTTGGGGGGGCTGGGGGTTTATGGCTACACCTTC; CDR3 protein: CASSLGGLGVYGYTF
clone size: few; D gene: .; V gene: TRBV11-1; J gene: TRBJ1-1; CDR3 DNA: TGTGCCAGCGGCCCAGACAGGAAAGGGGGCACTGAAGCTTTCTTT; CDR3 protein: CASGPDRKGGTEAFF
clone size: .; D gene: .; V gene: TRBV6-2/TRBV6-3; J gene: TRBJ1-5; CDR3 DNA: TGTGCCAGCAGTTACTCGGAGGGCAATCAGCCCCAGCATTTT; CDR3 protein: CASSYSEGNQPQHF
clone size: .; D gene: TRBD1; V gene: TRBV29-1; J gene: TRBJ1-1; CDR3 DNA: TGCAGAGGGGGACAGGGGTCGAACACTGAAGCTTTCTTT; CDR3 protein: CRGGQGSNTEAFF
clone size: .; D gene: .; V gene: TRBV29-1; J gene: TRBJ1-1; CDR3 DNA: TGCAGCGTAGGGAACAGGGTAGCGCTGAACACTGAAGCTTTCTTT; CDR3 protein: CSVGNRVALNTEAFF
clone size: .; D gene: TRBD1; V gene: TRBV19; J gene: TRBJ1-4; CDR3 DNA: TGTGCCAGTAATCCGGGACAGGGGGGAGAAAAACTGTTTTTT; CDR3 protein: CASNPGQGGEKLFF
clone size: .; D gene: .; V gene: TRBV3-1/TRBV3-2; J gene: TRBJ2-1; CDR3 DNA: TGTGCCAGCAGCCAAAGACAGGAAATATACAATGAGCAGTTCTTC; CDR3 protein: CASSQRQEIYNEQFF
clone size: .; D gene: .; V gene: TRBV2; J gene: TRBJ1-4; CDR3 DNA: TGTGCCAGCAGCCACGACAGCACAACTAATGAAAAACTGTTTTTT; CDR3 protein: CASSHDSTTNEKLFF
clone size: .; D gene: TRBD1; V gene: TRBV7-9; J gene: TRBJ2-7; CDR3 DNA: TGTGCCAGCAGCGCTGACAGGGAGACCTACGAGCAGTACTTC; CDR3 protein: CASSADRETYEQYF
clone size: .; D gene: .; V gene: TRBV30; J gene: TRBJ1-5; CDR3 DNA: TGTGCCTTTGAAACAGGTTATAGCAATCAGCCCCAGCATTTT; CDR3 protein: CAFETGYSNQPQHF
clone size: few; D gene: .; V gene: TRBV4-3; J gene: TRBJ1-1; CDR3 DNA: TGCGCCAGCAGCCAAGTTGACAGGAACACTGAAGCTTTCTTT; CDR3 protein: CASSQVDRNTEAFF
clone size: .; D gene: .; V gene: TRBV7-8; J gene: TRBJ1-2; CDR3 DNA: TGTGCCAGCAGCCTGACACAGGGATTGGGCTATGGCTACACCTTC; CDR3 protein: CASSLTQGLGYGYTF
clone size: .; D gene: .; V gene: TRBV19; J gene: TRBJ2-7; CDR3 DNA: TGTGCCAGTACGGACAAAGCCTACGAGCAGTACTTC; CDR3 protein: CASTDKAYEQYF